This T cell receptor (beta chain) was sequenced for a study of blood T cell repertoires in COVID-19. In the study overall: Whether acute or convalescent, the COVID-19 samples came from the United States, Italy and Spain. The cDNA or gDNA used as material had been derived from T cells, B-cell-depleted T cells, or PBMCs.

Authors' processing steps: Nucleated cell counts were estimated from reference gene primer amplification. Repertoires were generated with immunoSEQ multiplex PCR, while TCRdb's copy carries only in-frame clones and drops some. D and trimming were read from the DNA, whereas the V and J calls and clone size are those reported in that table. This sample has about 150,000 clones, with 65% to 85% found just once. The CDR3 is 13 residues long. J lost 10 bases, V lost 0 bases, and 2 bases had no gene match. Germline V gene sequence: CDR1 SGHTS, CDR2 YDEGEE. The sample comprised peripheral blood. This chain uses TRBV5-8 with TRBJ2-1; 9 nucleotides agree with TRBD2. The receptor comes from a woman in her 50s with acute or convalescent COVID-19. CDR3 sequence reads: CASSLVLAGEQFF. CDR3 nucleotide sequence: TGTGCCAGCAGCTTGGTACTAGCGGGCGAGCAGTTCTTC.